The present T cell receptor (beta chain) was sequenced within a study of blood T cells in healthy people across ages (dated by TCRdb to 2015 to 2017). About the full investigation: In model experiments, roughly one uniquely barcoded TCR beta cDNA molecule per two T cells was captured by template switching. To track age-related changes in TCR beta repertoire diversity, the study relied on deep sequencing normalized with unique cDNA molecular identifiers. Donors were grouped into four age groups: young (average about 15 years), middle-aged (roughly 38), aged (roughly 67) and long-lived (approximately 81). Donors of different ages were randomly distributed across sequencing lanes to avoid experimental bias. For two donors (one aged 18 to 30 and one aged 80 or older), the study analyzed two additional independent replicas of 1 million unique cDNA reads from the same blood draw. The full study reports these points: As age increased, observed TCR beta diversity per million T cells dropped in a roughly linear way, and a significant reduction was already evident by age 40. Because profiling used bulk unsorted PBMCs, naive and antigen-experienced compartments could not be compared conclusively. Donor CMV infection status was unknown, potentially confounding age-related changes in expanded clonotypes. A strong correlation was found between observed TCR beta diversity and the percentage of naive T cells measured by flow cytometry. Compared with the aged group, more naive CD4+ T cells, fewer expanded clones and increased TCR diversity were shown by the long-lived group, suggesting age selection. Total diversity estimates from one million sequenced T cells were considered lower bounds and underestimates.

The library was made by 5' RACE. Sequencing was carried out with an Illumina HiSeq 2500. A second PCR of roughly 6 to 11 cycles was run with a J-beta primer mix and a sample-barcoded 5' primer. Each TCR beta cDNA molecule received a unique molecular identifier from a template-switch 5' adaptor carrying 12 random nucleotides. Each sample yielded at least 3 million CDR3-containing paired-end reads. First-strand cDNA synthesis was performed from all RNA using the Mint cDNA synthesis kit, with priming by a TRBC-specific oligonucleotide. Following uracil-DNA glycosylase treatment, all cDNA underwent a first 18-cycle PCR with the universal primers M1SS and BC2_uni_R. As for the original processing: For normalization, 1 million high-quality reads were randomly selected from each sample, with every read carrying a distinct molecular identifier. Reads with shared molecular identifiers were discarded instead of being binned into consensus sequences. MiTCR, run with a Q25 quality threshold and the strictest error-elimination algorithm, handled CDR3 identification, clonotype clustering and error correction. Lower-bound total TCR beta diversity was estimated with a nonparametric unseen species model using Euler transformation. The raw public data were reprocessed by TCRdb itself: fastp quality trimming at Q25, MiXCR clonotype calling, in-frame beta chains only. Merged by CDR3 protein, the rows form single entries marked with the most common genes and DNA. The V and J calls shown here were made by TCRdb, not taken from the authors' results. The table for this sample lists roughly 1.4 million distinct CDR3 sequences; roughly 64% of them were counted only once. Of the sample, roughly 7% is held by the ten largest clones.

The CDR3 measures 16 amino acids from cysteine to phenylalanine. Of all the DNA, just the CDR3 is kept, 48 bases in frame from base 1. Ends trimmed: V by 5 bases, J by 6 bases; bases unmatched to a gene: 15. Systemically healthy Caucasian individuals from Russia, about 38 in total and aged about 6 to 95 years, were included as donors. Each donor gave about 10 milliliters of peripheral blood, drawn into EDTA-treated Vacutainer tubes. PBMCs were isolated by Ficoll-Paque density-gradient centrifugation, with at least 6 million obtained per sample. Total RNA, at least 6 micrograms per sample, was extracted from PBMCs with Trizol reagent. For every donor, an aliquot of PBMCs went through flow cytometry to measure the percentages of naive CD45RAhigh/CD27high T cells. A note on this clonotype: Its cognate antigen has yet to be identified. Per-base qualities were not stored, and no clone one base away is much larger.

Sequencing was done on a sample of blood. This sequence was found in a young man in good health. The chain links TRBV12-3 or TRBV12-4 with TRBJ1-2; TRBD1 lines up with 7 middle nucleotides. The CDR3: CASSTGQHFRWDGYTF. In nucleotides, the sequence is TGTGCCAGCAGTACGGGACAGCATTTCAGATGGGATGGCTACACCTTC.